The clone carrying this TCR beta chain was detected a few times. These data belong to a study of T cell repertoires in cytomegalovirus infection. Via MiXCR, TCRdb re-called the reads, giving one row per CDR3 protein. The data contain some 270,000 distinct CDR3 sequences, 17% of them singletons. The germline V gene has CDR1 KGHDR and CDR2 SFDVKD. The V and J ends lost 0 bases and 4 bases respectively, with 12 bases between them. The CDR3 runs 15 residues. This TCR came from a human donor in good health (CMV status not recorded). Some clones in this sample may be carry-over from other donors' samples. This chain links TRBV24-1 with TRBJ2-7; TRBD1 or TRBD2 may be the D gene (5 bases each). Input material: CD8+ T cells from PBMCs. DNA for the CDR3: TGTGCCACCAGTGATTTGTGGGACCTTGGATACGAGCAGTACTTC. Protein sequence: CATSDLWDLGYEQYF.